This entry lists 14 T cell receptor beta chains sequenced from one sample in a study of T cells after yellow fever vaccination. Each CDR3 protein gets one entry after TCRdb re-called the 5' RACE reads with MiXCR. The table lists some 550,000 distinct CDR3 sequences, 19% of them singletons. The sequencing here drew on PBMCs, taken 15 days after the yellow fever booster vaccination. These receptors were collected from a man aged 25-40 years who received the YFV17D yellow fever vaccine.

This clonotype showed up just a few times. The V and J genes are TRBV19 and TRBJ2-1; 10 bases line up with TRBD2. CDR1 LNHDA and CDR2 SQIVND come from the germline V gene (reference sequence). The CDR3 sequence is 15 residues long. The V and J ends lost 5 bases and 7 bases, in that order; junction bases with no gene match: 8. The CDR3, as DNA: TGTGCCAGTAGTGGGCTAGCGGGAGCTCTTAATGAGCAGTTCTTC. It translates to CASSGLAGALNEQFF.

The table lists this clonotype with a few counts. The chain carries TRBV12-3 or TRBV12-4 and TRBJ2-2; D is ambiguous. The CDR3 length is 12 residues. Trimming removed 7 bases at V and 6 bases at J, with 9 bases between. CDR3 sequence: CASTLGPGELFF. The CDR3 nucleotides read TGTGCCAGCACCTTGGGTCCCGGGGAGCTGTTTTTT.

Only a few counts were recorded for this clonotype. V is TRBV7-2 and J is TRBJ1-1; D is possibly TRBD1 (5 bases). Trimming took 9 bases from V and 0 from J, leaving 17 bases between them. CDR3 length: 15 amino acids. From germline, CDR1 is SGHTA and CDR2 FQGNSA. The DNA for the CDR3 is TGTGCCAGTAGGGGTACGCTGGGCCTGAACACTGAAGCTTTCTTT. Amino acid sequence: CASRGTLGLNTEAFF.

This CDR3 reads CSAYHPDGYTDTQYF. The CDR3 nucleotides are TGCAGTGCCTATCACCCCGACGGATACACAGATACGCAGTATTTT. The chain has TRBV20-1 and TRBJ2-3; D gene uncertain. Per the germline V gene, CDR1 is DFQATT and CDR2 is SNEGSKA (reference sequence). The CDR3 runs to 15 residues. V was pared by 6 bases and J by 2 bases, with 18 bases between.

The V call is TRBV5-1, the J call TRBJ2-1; D is undetermined. The V end was cut by 5 bases, the J end by 8 bases, with 8 bases between. The CDR3 is 11 residues long. The germline gives CDR1 SGHRS, CDR2 YFSETQ. Written as DNA, the CDR3 is TGCGCCAGCAGGAGAGATGATGAGCAGTTCTTC. This translates into CASRRDDEQFF.

This clonotype appeared a single time. The chain links TRBV20-1 to TRBJ2-2, with D perhaps assigned TRBD1 or TRBD2 (5 bases each). V was trimmed by 6 bases and J by 3 bases, leaving 14 bases between them. Germline CDR1 and CDR2: DFQATT and SNEGSKA (reference sequence). This CDR3 has 14 amino acids. Here the CDR3 DNA reads TGCAGTGCATTACTAGGGGCGGACACCGGGGAGCTGTTTTTT. It translates to CSALLGADTGELFF.

J is TRBJ2-1 and V is TRBV12-3 or TRBV12-4; D assignment may be TRBD1 or TRBD2 (5 bases each). The CDR3 extends over 12 amino acids. V lost 3 bases, J lost 11 bases, and 11 bases lay in between. The CDR3 nucleotides read TGTGCCAGCAGTTTTTTTGGGACCCAGCAGTTCTTC. As protein: CASSFFGTQQFF.

The V and J genes are TRBV7-8 and TRBJ2-1; 8 nucleotides agree with TRBD1. V gave up 1 base and J gave up 4 bases; unmatched junction bases: 12. CDR1 is SGHVS, CDR2 FQNEAQ, per germline. This CDR3 region has 18 residues. CDR3 amino acids: CASSLEWAGGRLYNEQFF. Written as DNA, the CDR3 is TGTGCCAGCAGCTTAGAATGGGCAGGGGGCCGATTATACAATGAGCAGTTCTTC.

The chain carries TRBV29-1 and TRBJ2-7; tentative D call: TRBD1 (6 bases). Trimming pared 1 base from V and 7 bases from J, leaving 14 bases between. Germline V lookup: CDR1 SQVTM, CDR2 ANQGSEA. The CDR3 is made up of 13 amino acids. In DNA, the CDR3 is TGCAGCGTTGAAGTCACAGCGAGGGGGGAGCAGTACTTC. It yields the protein CSVEVTARGEQYF.

This clonotype came up a few times. The chain links TRBV12-3 or TRBV12-4 to TRBJ2-1; 10 bases align to TRBD2. This CDR3 is built from 16 residues. After removal of 6 bases from V and 0 bases from J, the junction contained 5 bases not matched to a gene. CDR3 DNA sequence: TGTGCCAGCAGGAGAATAGCGGGGGGCTCCTACAATGAGCAGTTCTTC. Its protein is CASRRIAGGSYNEQFF.

The genes are TRBV7-3 and TRBJ2-3; no definite D call. The germline V gene has CDR1 SGHTA and CDR2 FQGTGA. The ends were cut back, 2 bases at V and 5 bases at J, with 8 bases in the middle. The CDR3 consists of 13 residues. CDR3 nucleotide sequence: TGTGCCAGCAGCTTATTATCGGAAGATACGCAGTATTTT. This sequence encodes CASSLLSEDTQYF.

In this sample, this clonotype turned up a few times. The chain links TRBV5-1 to TRBJ1-4; D uncertain. The CDR3 consists of 13 residues. Deletions cut 4 bases from V and 5 bases from J, with 9 bases between. The germline gives CDR1 SGHRS, CDR2 YFSETQ. CDR3 sequence: CASSQDVNEKLFF. DNA of the CDR3: TGCGCCAGCAGCCAGGACGTAAATGAAAAACTGTTTTTT. The whole variable domain, remainder taken from reference TRBV5-1 and TRBJ1-4, is KAGVTQTPRYLIKTRGQQVTLSCSPISGHRSVSWYQQTPGQGLQFLFEYFSETQRNKGNFPGRFSGRQFSNSRSEMNVSTLELGDSALYLCASSQDVNEKLFFGSGTQLSVL.

The V call is TRBV7-8, the J call TRBJ2-1; no definite D call. The CDR3 runs to 16 residues. V was trimmed by 5 bases and J by 0 bases, leaving 14 bases between them. In germline, CDR1 is SGHVS, CDR2 FQNEAQ. This CDR3 reads CASSTRPASSYNEQFF. CDR3 nucleotides: TGTGCCAGCAGCACGCGGCCGGCCAGCTCCTACAATGAGCAGTTCTTC.

The V gene is TRBV20-1, the J gene TRBJ2-1; D tentatively reads TRBD1 or TRBD2 (6 bases each). This CDR3 is built from 14 residues. V shed 0 bases and J shed 6 bases, with 12 bases lying between them. Germline V gene lookup returns CDR1 DFQATT and CDR2 SNEGSKA (reference sequence). In DNA form, the CDR3 reads TGCAGTGCTAGAGATCTCCGGGGGCGCAATGAGCAGTTCTTC. Translation gives CSARDLRGRNEQFF.